This note documents a single T cell receptor (beta chain) sequence. The target antigen is unknown. TCRdb keeps only in-frame clones here, not all; method: immunoSEQ multiplex PCR. The sample includes fewer than 1.8 million clones, less than 99% seen only once; the top ten take over 0.3%. This entry is derived from a study of shared clonotypes between healthy human individuals. General observations from the study: Estimated clonotype richness was generally higher in naive than memory subsets.

Sequencing was carried out using naive CD4+ T cells sorted from blood. Stated subset: CD45RA+ positively selected. The sequence was collected from a man aged 25-45 years in good health.

The CDR3 here is CASSEDYTDTQYF. The CDR3 coding sequence is TGTGCCAGCAGTGAAGATTACACAGATACGCAGTATTTT. This rearrangement joins TRBV2 to TRBJ2-3; D not resolved. V gave up 1 base and J gave up 2 bases, with 4 bases separating them. Germline assignment: CDR1 SNHLY and CDR2 FYNNEI. This CDR3 spans 13 amino acids.